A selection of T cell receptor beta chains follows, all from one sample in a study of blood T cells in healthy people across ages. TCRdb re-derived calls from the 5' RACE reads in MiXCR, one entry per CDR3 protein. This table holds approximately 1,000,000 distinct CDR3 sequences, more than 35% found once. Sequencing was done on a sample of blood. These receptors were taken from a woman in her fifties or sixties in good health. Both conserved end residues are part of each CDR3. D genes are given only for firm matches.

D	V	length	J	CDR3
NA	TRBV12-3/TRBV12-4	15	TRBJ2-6	CASSFRESGANVLTF
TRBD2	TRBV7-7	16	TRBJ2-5	CASSLRASGSQETQYF
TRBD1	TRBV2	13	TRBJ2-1	CAVRQGSRGEQFF
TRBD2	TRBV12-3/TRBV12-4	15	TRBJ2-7	CASSFGGGGAYEQYF
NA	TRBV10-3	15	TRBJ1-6	CAIRPDSGVNSPLHF
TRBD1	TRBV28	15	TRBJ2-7	CASSSHRGRSYEQYF
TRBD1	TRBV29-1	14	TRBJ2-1	CSVRGGQGAYEQFF
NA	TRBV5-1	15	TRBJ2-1	CASRTSSTRDNEQFF
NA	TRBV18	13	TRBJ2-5	CASSASHQETQYF
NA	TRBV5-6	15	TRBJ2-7	CASTRGAGSSYEQYF
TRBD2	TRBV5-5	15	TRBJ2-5	CASSRVAGGQETQYF
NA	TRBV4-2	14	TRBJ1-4	CASSQEGESEKLFF
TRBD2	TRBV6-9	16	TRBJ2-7	CTSSYLTPGLASEQYF
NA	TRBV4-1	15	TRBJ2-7	CASRSLATSYYEQYF
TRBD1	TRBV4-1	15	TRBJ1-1	CASSPSQGANTEAFF
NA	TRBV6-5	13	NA	CASSYTDYSEQYF
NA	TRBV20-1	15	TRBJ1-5	CSARDLQHSNQPQHF
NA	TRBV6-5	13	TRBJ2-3	CASSYSGGSTQYF
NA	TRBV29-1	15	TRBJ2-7	CSVEDLAGFTYEQYF
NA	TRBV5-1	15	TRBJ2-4	CASSLLGVGENIQYF
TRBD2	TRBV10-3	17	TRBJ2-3	CAISEHEGGLSRDTRYF
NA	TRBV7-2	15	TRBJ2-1	CASSSSPGGFNEQFF
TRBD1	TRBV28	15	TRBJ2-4	CASSFSGQVKNIQYF
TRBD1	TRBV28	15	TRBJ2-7	CASSFSGTVSYEQYF
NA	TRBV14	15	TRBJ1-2	CASSQDLGTPRGYTF
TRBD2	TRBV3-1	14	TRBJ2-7	CASSRGLVDYEQYF
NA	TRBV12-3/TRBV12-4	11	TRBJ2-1	CASCSSSEQFF
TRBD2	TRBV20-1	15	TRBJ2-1	CSARGELAGTNEQFF
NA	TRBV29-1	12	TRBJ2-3	CSVVTQVDTQYF
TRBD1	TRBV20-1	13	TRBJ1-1	CSAKTGLGSEAFF
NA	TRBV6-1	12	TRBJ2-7	CASSEYLYEQYF
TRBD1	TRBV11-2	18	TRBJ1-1	CASSLVPRPSRGHTEAFF
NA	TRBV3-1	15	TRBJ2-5	CASSQITGPQETQYF
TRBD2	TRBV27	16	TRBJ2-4	CTSSPFLAGTLNIQYF
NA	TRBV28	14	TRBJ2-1	CASSDRGGGNEQFF
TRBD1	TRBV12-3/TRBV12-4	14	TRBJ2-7	CASTLDRVSHEQYF
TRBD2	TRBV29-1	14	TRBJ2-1	CSVQTSGKGDEQFF
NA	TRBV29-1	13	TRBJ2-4	CSVITTAKNIQYF
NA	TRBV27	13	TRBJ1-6	CASSGAYNSPLHF
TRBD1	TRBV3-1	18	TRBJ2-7	CASSLMDRGALKSYEQYF
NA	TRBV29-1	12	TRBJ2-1	CSVEGIGDEQFF
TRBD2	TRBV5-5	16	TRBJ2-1	CASSSALAGGPNEQFF
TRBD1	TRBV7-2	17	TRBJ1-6	CASSLDLAGTDNSPLHF